A single sample is the source of the 14 T cell receptor beta chains below, sequenced in a study of identical twins. TCRdb re-called the 5' RACE reads with MiXCR, one entry per CDR3 protein. The sample consists of around 650,000 distinct CDR3 sequences, just over 7% of them appearing once. The sample was also linked to a second study, of yellow fever vaccine responses in identical twins.

Material for sequencing was PBMCs. The receptors come from a woman under 30 in good health.

This clonotype was seen at least ten times. The J gene is TRBJ2-2, the V gene TRBV7-8; D assignment may be TRBD1 or TRBD2 (5 bases each). Trimming took off 1 base at V and 6 bases at J, with 27 bases between the two ends. From germline, CDR1 is SGHVS and CDR2 FQNEAQ. This CDR3 is built from 20 residues. This chain's CDR3 is CASSLVTTTGLRVLSGELFF. CDR3 sequence (DNA): TGTGCCAGCAGCTTAGTAACCACTACAGGACTTAGGGTGCTCTCCGGGGAGCTGTTTTTT.

The chain carries TRBV12-3 or TRBV12-4 and TRBJ1-5; D not certain. The CDR3 has 14 amino acids. Trimming cost V 2 bases and J 8 bases, with 13 bases left between them. CDR3 region: CASSLSTTGEPQHF. The CDR3 nucleotides read TGTGCCAGCAGTTTATCCACGACCGGGGAGCCCCAGCATTTT.

This clonotype was counted many times. The chain carries TRBV7-3 and TRBJ2-1; 7 bases agree with TRBD2. The CDR3 consists of 17 residues. CDR1 is SGHTA and CDR2 is FQGTGA in the germline V gene. With V trimmed by 5 bases and J by 0 bases, 10 bases remained unmatched. DNA for the CDR3: TGTGCCAGCAGCCCCGACCCAACTAGCGCCTCCTACAATGAGCAGTTCTTC. The encoded protein is CASSPDPTSASYNEQFF.

This clonotype was seen at least ten times. The chain carries TRBV20-1 and TRBJ1-2, with TRBD1 as a possible D gene (5 bases). V was cut by 5 bases and J by 2 bases, with 15 bases left in between. This CDR3 is built from 14 residues. Germline V gene lookup returns CDR1 DFQATT and CDR2 SNEGSKA (reference sequence). CDR3 nucleotides: TGCAGTGCTGCTACACCGGGGCACAACTATGGCTACACCTTC. Its protein product is CSAATPGHNYGYTF.

This clonotype appeared a few times. The chain employs TRBV4-1 and TRBJ1-4; no clear D. CDR1 and CDR2 from the germline V gene are MGHRA and YSYEKL. This CDR3 contains 15 residues. The V end was cut by 0 bases, the J end by 4 bases, with 9 bases between. This CDR3 is CASSQDGVFNEKLFF. CDR3 DNA: TGCGCCAGCAGCCAAGACGGGGTGTTTAATGAAAAACTGTTTTTT.

This clonotype was observed a few times. The J gene is TRBJ2-5, the V gene TRBV6-2 or TRBV6-3; TRBD2 agrees at 9 bases. The ends lost 0 bases at V and 5 bases at J; junction bases unmatched: 7. Looked up from germline, CDR1 is MNHEY and CDR2 is SVGEGT. CDR3 length: 16 amino acids. CDR3 loop: CASSYSGRGGLETQYF. CDR3 DNA: TGTGCCAGCAGTTACTCGGGGCGGGGGGGCCTCGAGACCCAGTACTTC.

This clonotype was recorded at least ten times. The V gene is TRBV20-1, the J gene TRBJ2-1; possible D gene TRBD1, 5 bases. Germline CDR1 and CDR2: DFQATT and SNEGSKA (reference sequence). Deletions cut 3 bases from V and 9 bases from J, with 9 bases between. The length of the CDR3 is 11 residues. The CDR3 DNA reads as TGCAGTGCTAGGTTGGGGCTTGAGCAGTTCTTC. This codes for CSARLGLEQFF.

This clonotype was detected only a few times. At one end the junction does not follow the germline gene, possibly because of a read error. The chain couples TRBV20-1 to TRBJ1-2, with D possibly being TRBD1 (6 bases). Germline CDR1 is DFQATT and CDR2 is SNEGSKA (reference sequence). The CDR3 runs 12 residues. The CDR3 DNA follows: TGCAGTGCTAAGACAGGCTCCTATAGCTACACCTTC. Its translation is CSAKTGSYSYTF.

This clonotype has ten or more counts. The CDR3 region has the DNA TGCGCCAGCAGCTTGGAGGTCTCCTACAATGAGCAGTTCTTC. Its protein is CASSLEVSYNEQFF. The V call is TRBV5-1, the J call TRBJ2-1; unclear D gene. The CDR3 spans 14 residues. V was cut by 0 bases and J by 0 bases, with 4 bases left in between. Germline CDR1 is SGHRS and CDR2 is YFSETQ.

The chain uses TRBV12-3 or TRBV12-4 and TRBJ2-1, with D unresolved. Trimming removed 2 bases at V and 8 bases at J, with 7 bases between. The CDR3 has 12 amino acids. The CDR3 reads CASSLNSYEQFF. DNA of the CDR3: TGTGCCAGCAGTTTAAATAGCTATGAGCAGTTCTTC.

The chain couples TRBV29-1 to TRBJ2-2; D ambiguous. CDR3 length: 12 amino acids. The germline V and J ends were trimmed by 5 bases and 2 bases, with 6 bases remaining between them. CDR1 and CDR2 from the germline V gene are SQVTM and ANQGSEA. CDR3 in DNA: TGCAGCGTTCGGAGTAACACCGGGGAGCTGTTTTTT. Its translation: CSVRSNTGELFF.

This clonotype has a count of ten or more. Germline and junction disagree at one end, which may indicate a read error. V usage is TRBV5-1 and J usage is TRBJ2-7; 7 bases map to TRBD1. Germline V gene sequence: CDR1 SGHRS, CDR2 YFSETQ. This CDR3 is 14 amino acids long. In DNA, the CDR3 is TGTGCCAGCAGCGTGGCAGGGGGTCTCTACGAGCAGTACTTC. It translates to CASSVAGGLYEQYF.

The chain links TRBV3-1 to TRBJ2-1; 12 bases fit TRBD2. J gave up 14 bases and V 4 bases, and 6 bases lay outside the gene matches. Germline CDR1 reads LGHDT; CDR2 reads YNNKEL (reference sequence). CDR3 size: 13 residues. For the CDR3, the DNA is TGTGCCAGCAGCCTCTCGACTAGCGGGAGTGAGTTCTTC. Its protein product is CASSLSTSGSEFF.

This clonotype has a handful of counts. The rearrangement joins TRBV28 to TRBJ1-6, with D perhaps TRBD1 (5 bases). The V gene lost 4 bases and the J gene lost 10 bases, with 5 bases spanning the gap. The CDR3 is 11 residues long. CDR1 is MDHEN, CDR2 SYDVKM, per germline. CDR3 residues: CASSWDSPLHF. The CDR3 nucleotides are TGTGCCAGCAGTTGGGACTCACCCCTCCACTTT.